Sequencing of this T cell receptor beta chain was carried out in a study of lymphopenia after photon versus proton radiotherapy. General study findings and limits: Proton therapy kept repertoires fairly stable, unlike photons, which gained effector/memory cells.

This clone has more than one count but fewer than ten. The target antigen is unknown. The data were produced by immunoSEQ multiplex PCR, yet TCRdb's version contains in-frame clones alone and is incomplete. The sample contains more than 35,000 clones, under 90% of which appear only once. The CDR3 runs 14 residues. V dropped 5 bases and J dropped 2; count of bases not matched to a gene: 3. Germline values: CDR1 MGHRA, CDR2 YSYEKL. This TCR came from a man aged 45-65 years with gastric cancer. The chain couples TRBV4-1 to TRBJ1-5, with TRBD1 identical over 7 bases. Sequenced here: peripheral blood, sampled from a patient treated with photon-based radiotherapy. The CDR3 loop is CASSSDRGNQPQHF. The CDR3 DNA reads TGCGCCAGCAGCTCCGACAGGGGCAATCAGCCCCAGCATTTT.